A single sample is the source of the 29 T cell receptor beta chains below, sequenced in a study of human versus mouse CDR3 diversity and MHC coevolution. The assay was immunoSEQ multiplex PCR, and TCRdb's table has in-frame clones only and misses some. The repertoire has tens of thousands of clones, roughly 93% of them found once; the top ten carry roughly 1.3%. Sequenced: naive CD4+ T cells from blood. Regarding subset: CD45RO-negative CD62L-positive naive CD4 T cells. Source of these receptors: a person aged 30-70 years in good health.

The genes are TRBV18 and TRBJ1-3; D unclear. The ends were cut back, 2 bases at V and 0 bases at J, with 17 bases in the middle. Germline V gene lookup returns CDR1 KGHSH and CDR2 LQKENI. This CDR3 comprises 18 residues. The CDR3 DNA sequence: TGTGCCAGCTCACCAGCCTGGGAGGGCGTAAGCTCTGGAAACACCATATATTTT. This sequence encodes CASSPAWEGVSSGNTIYF. Complete variable domain (other parts from reference TRBV18 and TRBJ1-3): NAGVMQNPRHLVRRRGQEARLRCSPMKGHSHVYWYRQLPEEGLKFMVYLQKENIIDESGMPKERFSAEFPKEGPSILRIQQVVRGDSAAYFCASSPAWEGVSSGNTIYFGEGSWLTVV.

The genes are TRBV18 and TRBJ1-2, with unresolved D. The V end lost 1 base, the J end lost 4 bases, and 10 bases lay between the germline ends. CDR3 length equals 14 residues. The V gene's germline CDR1 is KGHSH and CDR2 LQKENI. The DNA of the CDR3 is TGTGCCAGCTCACCACGGGGAGGTGGCTATGGCTACACCTTC. Amino acid sequence: CASSPRGGGYGYTF.

V gene TRBV9 combines with J gene TRBJ2-5; maybe TRBD2 (6 bases). CDR3 length equals 16 residues. CDR1 is SGDLS and CDR2 is YYNGEE in the germline V gene. The V end was cut by 0 bases, the J end by 1 base, with 13 bases between. Here the CDR3 DNA reads TGTGCCAGCAGCGTAGACGTGGGACTTTCCCAAGAGACCCAGTACTTC. Translating it yields CASSVDVGLSQETQYF.

The chain employs TRBV7-3 and TRBJ2-3; D ambiguous. This CDR3 region has 12 residues. V was pared by 5 bases and J by 2 bases, with 5 bases between. Germline-derived CDR1 and CDR2 are SGHTA and FQGTGA. CDR3 residues: CASSQFTDTQYF. In DNA, the CDR3 is TGTGCCAGCAGCCAATTCACAGATACGCAGTATTTT.

The chain uses TRBV2 and TRBJ1-2; unclear D gene. V dropped 3 bases and J dropped 5 bases, with 10 bases sitting between them. Germline V gene data show CDR1 as SNHLY and CDR2 as FYNNEI. The CDR3 totals 13 residues. The CDR3 loop reads CASSDGREYGYTF. The CDR3 region has the DNA TGTGCCAGCAGTGACGGGAGGGAGTATGGCTACACCTTC.

This chain joins TRBV11-3 and TRBJ2-7, with D tentatively TRBD1 (5 bases). The CDR3 covers 14 residues. The germline CDR1 and CDR2 sequences are SGHNT and YENEEA. V lost 4 bases, J lost 6 bases, and 16 bases lay in between. CDR3 sequence (DNA): TGTGCCAGCAGCTATAATGGGGCAGGTGGCGAGCAGTACTTC. Protein sequence: CASSYNGAGGEQYF.

The gene calls are TRBV2 and TRBJ2-7; no clear D gene. Trimming stripped 6 bases from V and 3 bases from J, with 12 bases between. This CDR3 spans 13 amino acids. Per the germline V gene, CDR1 is SNHLY and CDR2 is FYNNEI. As DNA, the CDR3 is TGTGCCAGCAGCGGCAGCGAGGACTACGAGCAGTACTTC. Translating gives CASSGSEDYEQYF.

This chain joins TRBV18 and TRBJ1-2; no reliable D call. The V gene's germline CDR1 is KGHSH and CDR2 LQKENI. Trimming cost V 3 bases and J 5 bases, with 19 bases left between them. CDR3 length: 16 residues. CDR3 protein: CASSPGNGLERYGYTF. For the CDR3, the DNA is TGTGCCAGCTCACCGGGCAACGGACTCGAAAGATATGGCTACACCTTC.

Notes on this clone: The conserved phenylalanine or tryptophan is not found at the CDR3 terminus, so this likely reflects a read error. This chain links TRBV19 with TRBJ1-1, with no clear D. From germline, CDR1 is LNHDA and CDR2 SQIVND (reference sequence). V was trimmed by 2 bases and J by 5 bases, leaving 15 bases between them. CDR3 length: 15 amino acids. The DNA for the CDR3 is TGTGCCAGTAGTATAAGTGGCCGGCCTATGACTGAAGCTTTCCTT. As protein: CASSISGRPMTEAFL.

The rearrangement joins TRBV7-9 to TRBJ2-4; D is possibly TRBD2 (5 bases). The CDR3 is 15 residues long. V was clipped by 1 base and J by 0 bases, with 7 bases between them. The V gene's germline CDR1 is SEHNR and CDR2 FQNEAQ (reference sequence). The CDR3 DNA reads TGTGCCAGCAGCTTAGGGGCGGGAGCCAAAAACATTCAGTACTTC. As protein: CASSLGAGAKNIQYF.

The chain combines TRBV4-1 with TRBJ2-1; 14 bases match TRBD2. The CDR3 sequence is 17 residues long. V lost 0 bases to trimming and J lost 9 bases; unmatched junction nucleotides: 7. Germline CDR1 and CDR2: MGHRA and YSYEKL. In DNA, the CDR3 is TGCGCCAGCAGCCAAGAACCCGGACTAGCGGGAGGCCGTGAGCAGTTCTTC. Amino acids: CASSQEPGLAGGREQFF.

J is TRBJ2-5 and V is TRBV10-3; no clear D. Trimming shortened V by 2 bases and J by 9 bases, and 10 bases separated the two germline ends. The CDR3 loop spans 12 amino acids. From germline, CDR1 is ENHRY and CDR2 SYGVKD. The DNA for the CDR3 is TGTGCCATCAGTGAGAACCCCCCGGCCCAGTACTTC. Residues: CAISENPPAQYF.

V is TRBV7-9 and J is TRBJ2-7; D unresolved. V was cut by 4 bases and J by 2 bases, with 6 bases left in between. CDR1 is SEHNR and CDR2 is FQNEAQ in the germline V gene (reference sequence). This CDR3 is built from 12 residues. The CDR3 DNA sequence: TGTGCCAGCAGCTCCTCTGCCTACGAGCAGTACTTC. Protein: CASSSSAYEQYF.

The V gene is TRBV9, the J gene TRBJ2-7; 11 nucleotides align to TRBD2. Germline CDR1 SGDLS, CDR2 YYNGEE. CDR3 length equals 17 residues. V dropped 0 bases and J dropped 0; count of bases not matched to a gene: 5. CDR3 DNA sequence: TGTGCCAGCAGCGTAGGGGCTAGCGGGGGGAGCTCCTACGAGCAGTACTTC. It encodes CASSVGASGGSSYEQYF.

The gene calls are TRBV11-3 and TRBJ2-1; 8 bases are a match to TRBD1. The CDR3 extends over 13 amino acids. The J segment lost 4 bases and the V segment lost 8 bases, leaving 4 bases of the junction unmatched. The germline V gene has CDR1 SGHNT and CDR2 YENEEA. CDR3 protein: CASGQGVYNEQFF. CDR3 DNA sequence: TGTGCCAGCGGACAGGGCGTATACAATGAGCAGTTCTTC.

The chain joins TRBV7-2 to TRBJ1-1, with no clear D. The CDR3 loop spans 15 amino acids. The germline V gene encodes CDR1 SGHTA and CDR2 FQGNSA. V was shortened by 2 bases and J by 2 bases, with 12 bases between the two germline ends. The CDR3 here is CASSLFPVTNTEAFF. Here the CDR3 DNA reads TGTGCCAGCAGCTTATTTCCAGTGACAAACACTGAAGCTTTCTTT.

The CDR3 DNA sequence: TGTGCCACCAGCAGAGATATGAGTGTTTATAATTCACCCCTCCACTTT. Its protein is CATSRDMSVYNSPLHF. The chain recombines TRBV15 with TRBJ1-6, with D unresolved. The germline V gene encodes CDR1 LNHNV and CDR2 YYDKDF (reference sequence). V lost 0 bases and J lost 4, with 10 bases in between. The CDR3 covers 16 residues.

Only a few counts were recorded for this clone. The chain carries TRBV21-1 and TRBJ2-7; the table's D call of TRBD2 was not tested on the DNA. TRBV21-1 constitutes a pseudogene. This CDR3 comprises 13 residues. CDR3 protein: CASSPRGIYEQYF. The CDR3 DNA sequence: TGTGCCAGCAGCCCCCGGGGAATCTACGAGCAGTACTTC.

This chain links TRBV27 with TRBJ2-3; TRBD1 aligns across 11 bases. Trimming at V came to 6 bases and at J to 7 bases, leaving 9 bases not matched to a gene. The germline V gene has CDR1 MNHEY and CDR2 SMNVEV (reference sequence). The length of the CDR3 is 15 residues. CDR3 loop: CASSRGDRGGNTQYF. Here the CDR3 DNA reads TGTGCCAGCAGCAGGGGGGACAGGGGGGGTAATACGCAGTATTTT.

This clone came up once. The rearrangement links TRBV6-5 to TRBJ2-1; a possible D gene is TRBD2 (5 bases). The germline V gene encodes CDR1 MNHEY and CDR2 SVGAGI. Trimming took 4 bases from V and 7 from J, leaving 11 bases between them. The CDR3 is made up of 13 amino acids. CDR3 DNA: TGTGCCAGCAGTTCTAGAGCGGTTAATGAGCAGTTCTTC. It translates to CASSSRAVNEQFF.

This clone came up once. The chain couples TRBV5-4 to TRBJ1-6; TRBD1 might be the D (6 bases). The CDR3 has 13 amino acids. Trimming removed 3 bases from V and 5 bases from J, with 6 bases in between. Germline V gene lookup returns CDR1 SGHNT and CDR2 YYREEE (reference sequence). The CDR3 nucleotides read TGTGCCAGCAGCTACAGGGATAATTCACCCCTCCACTTT. Amino acid sequence: CASSYRDNSPLHF.

The V call is TRBV4-3, the J call TRBJ2-3; D gene ambiguous. Deletions cut 4 bases from V and 0 bases from J, with 5 bases between. Germline V CDR1 and CDR2: LGHNA, YSLEER. This CDR3 is 13 amino acids long. The CDR3 reads CASSPQSTDTQYF. DNA of the CDR3: TGCGCCAGCAGCCCCCAGAGCACAGATACGCAGTATTTT.

This clone was observed a single time. V usage is TRBV6-4 and J usage is TRBJ1-2; no firm D call. The CDR3 loop spans 11 amino acids. V was shortened by 8 bases and J by 8 bases, with 12 bases between the two germline ends. From germline, CDR1 is MRHNA and CDR2 SNTAGT. The CDR3 nucleotides are TGTGCCAGCGGTCAACAGAGAGGCTACACCTTC. It specifies CASGQQRGYTF.

Here the CDR3 DNA reads TGTGCCAGCAGTATGGACAGGGACTACGAGCAGTACTTC. Its translation: CASSMDRDYEQYF. The chain joins TRBV6-5 to TRBJ2-7, with 8 bases matching TRBD1. The J segment lost 3 bases and the V segment lost 5 bases, leaving 3 bases of the junction unmatched. Germline V gives CDR1 MNHEY, CDR2 SVGAGI. The CDR3 is 13 residues long.

J is TRBJ1-2 and V is TRBV9; D might be TRBD1 (5 bases). The CDR3 consists of 14 residues. From germline, CDR1 is SGDLS and CDR2 YYNGEE. Trimming took 10 bases from V and 3 from J, leaving 19 bases between them. The CDR3 sequence: CARRGPYLDYGYTF. CDR3 DNA: TGTGCCCGGAGGGGACCCTATCTAGACTATGGCTACACCTTC.

The genes are TRBV19 and TRBJ1-1, with D unclear. The CDR3 contains 14 residues. The germline V gene encodes CDR1 LNHDA and CDR2 SQIVND (reference sequence). The V end was cut by 3 bases, the J end by 2 bases, with 10 bases between. The DNA for the CDR3 is TGTGCCAGTAGTATGTTTCGGTTTAACACTGAAGCTTTCTTT. Translating gives CASSMFRFNTEAFF. The whole variable domain, remainder taken from reference TRBV19 and TRBJ1-1, is DGGITQSPKYLFRKEGQNVTLSCEQNLNHDAMYWYRQDPGQGLRLIYYSQIVNDFQKGDIAEGYSVSREKKESFPLTVTSAQKNPTAFYLCASSMFRFNTEAFFGQGTRLTVV.

The chain uses TRBV19 and TRBJ2-7; possible D gene TRBD1, 6 bases. The CDR3 is made up of 14 amino acids. Looked up from germline, CDR1 is LNHDA and CDR2 is SQIVND (reference sequence). V lost 11 bases and J 2 bases, leaving 19 bases between the germline ends. The CDR3 DNA reads TGTGCCTCGGCAGGGGCCGCTTCGCCCTACGAGCAGTACTTC. Amino acids: CASAGAASPYEQYF.

This rearrangement joins TRBV18 to TRBJ1-4; maybe TRBD1 (5 bases). CDR3 size: 13 residues. The V gene lost 6 bases and the J gene lost 8 bases, with 13 bases spanning the gap. Germline loops: CDR1 KGHSH, CDR2 LQKENI. CDR3 nucleotide sequence: TGTGCCAGCTCCCGCGGGACCGAAGAAAAACTGTTTTTT. It yields the protein CASSRGTEEKLFF.

The rearrangement uses TRBV11-2 and TRBJ2-7; D unresolved. Germline V gives CDR1 SGHAT, CDR2 FQNNGV. The germline V and J ends were trimmed by 5 bases and 3 bases, with 11 bases remaining between them. The CDR3 loop spans 13 amino acids. The CDR3 region has the DNA TGTGCCAGCAGCCCCCGGGTTCTCTACGAGCAGTACTTC. It yields the protein CASSPRVLYEQYF.